This entry concerns a single TCR beta chain. Its antigen remains unknown. At the end of more than 8 days of culture, CD4+ T cells were isolated. Everyone in the study got two shots of either the BNT162b2 or mRNA-1273 vaccine. The sample belongs to a study of vaccination effects on CD4 cells after COVID-19. Study details: Antigen-specific CD4+ T cell clonotypes were called by their expansion after viral peptide-pool culture in ViraFEST.

This CDR3 has 14 residues. Trimming cost V 4 bases and J 3 bases, with 11 bases left between them. Germline V gene data show CDR1 as SGHTA and CDR2 as FQGNSA. The repertoire was sequenced with immunoSEQ multiplex PCR; TCRdb's copy has only in-frame clones and lacks some. The table includes some 47,000 clones, about 70% detected once. Findings and caveats of the study: After vaccination of healthy people, only 1 of 255 vaccine-induced clones cross-reacted with common cold coronaviruses.

Specimen: CD4+ T cells from PBMCs cultured without peptide, collected after COVID-19 vaccination. This receptor was taken from a human donor who received a COVID-19 vaccine. The chain links TRBV7-2 to TRBJ2-3; perhaps TRBD2 as D (7 bases). CDR3 residues: CASSWGGRTDTQYF. The CDR3 bases are TGTGCCAGCAGCTGGGGGGGGCGGACAGATACGCAGTATTTT.